This T cell receptor beta chain originates from a study of CD8+ T cells in alopecia areata. Across the whole study: Skin grafts from roughly 6-12-month-old C3H/HeJ donors with spontaneous alopecia were placed on approximately 7-11-week-old female C3H/HeJ mice.

CDR1 and CDR2 (germline): NSQYPW, LRSPGD (reference sequence). This CDR3 comprises 15 residues. Trimming stripped 0 bases from V and 2 bases from J, with 9 bases between. The sequencing template was cDNA reverse transcribed from extracted RNA. Using immunoSEQ multiplex PCR, the repertoire was profiled, and TCRdb retains in-frame clones only, with some absent. Reported are some 110,000 clones, none seen only once; the ten largest carry roughly a fifth. This clone was observed a handful of times. Mouse germline and gene names are used. The read terminates 4 residues before the CDR3 end, so the remaining end is supplied by the germline J gene.

The chain is built from TRBV1 and TRBJ2-5; possibly TRBD2 for D (5 bases). This TCR came from a C3H/HeJ mouse with alopecia areata. The strain's MHC haplotype is H2-k. The sequenced material came from lesional skin. The CDR3 bases that were read are TGCACCTGCAGTGCAGACTGGGTCAGCCAAGAC. It translates to CTCSADWVSQD. The whole CDR3 sequence reads CTCSADWVSQDTQYF.